The clone carrying this T cell receptor beta chain was found a few times. The antigen remains unidentified. Germline values: CDR1 SGHDT, CDR2 YYEEEE. The CDR3 spans 15 residues. The trim removed 2 bases at V and 1 base at J, leaving 5 bases unmatched. The data were taken from a study of CD8 T cells in ankylosing spondylitis. Broader study findings: A TCR beta motif made of roughly eight highly homologous variants seemed typical of ankylosing spondylitis blood. Disease-linked clones reportedly showed significant enrichment in matched ankylosing spondylitis synovial fluid. A CD8+ phenotype characterized the disease-linked clones, which were relatively rare in peripheral blood. Prior work had noted some motif variants in reactive arthritis blood and synovial fluid.

Generation of TCR beta libraries employed quantitative 5'-RACE incorporating molecular barcodes. TCRdb re-analysed the 5' RACE reads in MiXCR, keeping a single row per CDR3 protein. The sample lists some 840,000 distinct CDR3 sequences; approximately 12% were seen once. The rearrangement uses TRBV5-6 and TRBJ1-2; TRBD1 matches 7 bases. The source of this sequence is a male donor with ankylosing spondylitis. The sample consisted of blood, either unsorted or a sorted T cell fraction (not recorded which). The CDR3 bases are TGTGCCAGCAGCTTAACAGGGGATAATAACTATGGCTACACCTTC. Amino acid sequence: CASSLTGDNNYGYTF.